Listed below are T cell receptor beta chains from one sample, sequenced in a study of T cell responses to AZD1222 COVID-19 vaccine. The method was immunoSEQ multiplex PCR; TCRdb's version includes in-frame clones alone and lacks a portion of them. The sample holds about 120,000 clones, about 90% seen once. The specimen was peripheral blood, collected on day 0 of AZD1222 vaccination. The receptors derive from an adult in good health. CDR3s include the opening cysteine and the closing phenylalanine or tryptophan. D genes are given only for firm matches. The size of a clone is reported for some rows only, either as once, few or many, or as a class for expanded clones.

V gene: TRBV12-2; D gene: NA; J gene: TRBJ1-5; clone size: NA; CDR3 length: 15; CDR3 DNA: TGTGCAAGTCCCGAAAGGGGGGATAGCAATCAGCCCCAGCATTTT; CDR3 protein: CASPERGDSNQPQHF
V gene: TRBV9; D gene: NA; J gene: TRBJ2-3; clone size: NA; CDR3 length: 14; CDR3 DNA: TGTGCCAGCAGCGTAGGGAGCAGCACAGATACGCAGTATTTT; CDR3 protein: CASSVGSSTDTQYF
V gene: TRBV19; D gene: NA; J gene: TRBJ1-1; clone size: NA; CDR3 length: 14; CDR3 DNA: TGTGCCAGTAGTCGGGGGGGTCAATTACCCGAAGCTTTCTTT; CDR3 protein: CASSRGGQLPEAFF
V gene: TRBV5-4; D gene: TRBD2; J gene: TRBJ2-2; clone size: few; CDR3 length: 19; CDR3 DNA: TGTGCCAGCAGCGGAGACCGGGGACTAGCGGGAGTCGGAACCGGGGAGCTGTTTTTT; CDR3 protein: CASSGDRGLAGVGTGELFF
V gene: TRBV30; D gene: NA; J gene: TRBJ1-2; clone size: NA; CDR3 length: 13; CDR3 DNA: TGTGCCTGGATGGGGGGAGGGGTTTATGGCTACACCTTC; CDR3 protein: CAWMGGGVYGYTF
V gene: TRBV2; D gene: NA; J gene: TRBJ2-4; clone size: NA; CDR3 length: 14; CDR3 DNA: TGTGCCAGCAGCGAGATGCTGGGTCGAAACATTCAGTACTTC; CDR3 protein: CASSEMLGRNIQYF
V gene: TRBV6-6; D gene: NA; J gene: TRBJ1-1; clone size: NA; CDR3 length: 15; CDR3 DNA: TGTGCCAGCAGTGACCCCGTCGGGGGGAACACTGAAGCTTTCTTT; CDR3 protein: CASSDPVGGNTEAFF
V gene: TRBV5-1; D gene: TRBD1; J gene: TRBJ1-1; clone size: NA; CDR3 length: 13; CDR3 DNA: TGCGCCAGCACGCGGGACAGTTTCTCTGAAGCTTTCTTT; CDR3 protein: CASTRDSFSEAFF
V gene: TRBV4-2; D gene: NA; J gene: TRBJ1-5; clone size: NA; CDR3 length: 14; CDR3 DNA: TGTGCCAGCAGCCAAGATGGAGGCAGTCAGCCCCAGCATTTT; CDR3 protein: CASSQDGGSQPQHF
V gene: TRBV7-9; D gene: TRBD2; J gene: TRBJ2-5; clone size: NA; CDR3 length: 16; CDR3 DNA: TGTGCCAGCAGCCGAGCCCTAGCGGGGCTTCAAGAGACCCAGTACTTC; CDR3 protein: CASSRALAGLQETQYF
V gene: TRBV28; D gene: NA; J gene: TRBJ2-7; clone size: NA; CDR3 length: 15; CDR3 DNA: TGTGCCAGCAGACTCCTGAGGGACAAGGCGGCCGAGCAGTACTTC; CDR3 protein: CASRLLRDKAAEQYF
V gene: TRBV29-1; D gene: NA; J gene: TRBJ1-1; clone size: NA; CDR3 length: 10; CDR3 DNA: TGCAGCGTTGAGCAGCGGGAAGCTTTCTTT; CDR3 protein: CSVEQREAFF
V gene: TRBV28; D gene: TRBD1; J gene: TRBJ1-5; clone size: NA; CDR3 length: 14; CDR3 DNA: TGTGCCAGCGGTCCACACCAGGGGGGACAGCCCCAGCATTTT; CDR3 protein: CASGPHQGGQPQHF
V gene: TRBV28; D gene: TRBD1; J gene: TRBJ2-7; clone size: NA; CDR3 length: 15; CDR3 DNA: TGTGCCAGCAGTTGGGGGACAGTCTCATCCTACGAGCAGTACTTC; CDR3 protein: CASSWGTVSSYEQYF
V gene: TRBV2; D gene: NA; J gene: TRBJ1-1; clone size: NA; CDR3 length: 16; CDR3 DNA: TGTGCCAGCACCCCCAGTTTCGACTGGCAGGACACTGAAGCTTTCTTT; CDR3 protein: CASTPSFDWQDTEAFF
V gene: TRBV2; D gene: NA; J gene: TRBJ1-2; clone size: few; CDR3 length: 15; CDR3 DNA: TGTGCCAGCAGTGAAGTCCTTAACACCCCGGGTGGCTACACCTTC; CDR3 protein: CASSEVLNTPGGYTF
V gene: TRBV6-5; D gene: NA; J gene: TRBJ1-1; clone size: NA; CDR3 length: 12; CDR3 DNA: TGTGCCAGCACCTCCCGGCAGGCTGAAGCTTTCTTT; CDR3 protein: CASTSRQAEAFF
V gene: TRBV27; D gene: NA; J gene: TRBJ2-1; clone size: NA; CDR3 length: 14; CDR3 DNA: TGTGCCAGCAGTTTATGGGGGGAACACAATGAGCAGTTCTTC; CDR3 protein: CASSLWGEHNEQFF
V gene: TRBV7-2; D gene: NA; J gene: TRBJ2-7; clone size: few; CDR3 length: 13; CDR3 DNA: TGTGCCAGCAGCCAGGACAGAATCGGCGAGCAGTACTTC; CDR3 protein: CASSQDRIGEQYF
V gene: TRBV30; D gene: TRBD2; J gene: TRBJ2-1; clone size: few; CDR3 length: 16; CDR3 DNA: TGTGCCTGGAGTGTACTAGCGGGGGGGGACCACAATGAGCAGTTCTTC; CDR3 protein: CAWSVLAGGDHNEQFF
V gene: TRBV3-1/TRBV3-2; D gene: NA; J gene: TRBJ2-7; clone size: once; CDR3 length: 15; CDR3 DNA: TGTGCCAGCAGCCAAGGTTCTAGCATCTCCTACGAGCAGTACTTC; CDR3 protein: CASSQGSSISYEQYF
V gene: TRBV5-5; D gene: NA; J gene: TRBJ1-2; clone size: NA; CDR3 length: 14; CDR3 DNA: TGTGCCAGCAGCGTCCAGGGTGAAAACTATGGCTACACCTTC; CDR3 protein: CASSVQGENYGYTF
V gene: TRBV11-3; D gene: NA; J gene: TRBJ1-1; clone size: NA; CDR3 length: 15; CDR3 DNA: TGTGCCAGCAGCTTAGACGGATTAGGATCTACTGAAGCTTTCTTT; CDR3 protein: CASSLDGLGSTEAFF
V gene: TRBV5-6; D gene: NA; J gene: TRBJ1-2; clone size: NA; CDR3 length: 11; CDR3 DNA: TGTGCCAGCAGCTTGACTAGGAGCTACACCTTC; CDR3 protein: CASSLTRSYTF
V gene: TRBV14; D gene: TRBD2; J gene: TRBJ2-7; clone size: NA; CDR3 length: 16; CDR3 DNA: TGTGCCAGCAGCCAAGGAGTCCGGCTAGCGGGGAACGAGCAGTACTTC; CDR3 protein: CASSQGVRLAGNEQYF
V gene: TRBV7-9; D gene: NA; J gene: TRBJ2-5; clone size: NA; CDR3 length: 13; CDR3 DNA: TGTGCCAGCAGCCTAAAAATCGGAGAGACCCAGTACTTC; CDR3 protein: CASSLKIGETQYF
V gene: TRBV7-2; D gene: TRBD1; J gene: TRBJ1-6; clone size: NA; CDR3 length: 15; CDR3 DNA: TGTGCCAGCAGCAAGAACAGGGGGGATGGTTCACCCCTCCACTTT; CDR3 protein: CASSKNRGDGSPLHF
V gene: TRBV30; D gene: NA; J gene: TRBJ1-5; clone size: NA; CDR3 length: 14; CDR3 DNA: TGTGCCTGGAGTGTAACAGGTACCAATCAGCCCCAGCATTTT; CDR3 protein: CAWSVTGTNQPQHF
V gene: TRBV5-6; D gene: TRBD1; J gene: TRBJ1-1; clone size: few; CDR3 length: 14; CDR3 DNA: TGTGCCAGCAGCCCTCCGGGACAGATTTATGAAGCTTTCTTT; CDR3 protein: CASSPPGQIYEAFF
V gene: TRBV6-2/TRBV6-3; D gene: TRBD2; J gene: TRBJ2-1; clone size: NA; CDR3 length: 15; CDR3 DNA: TGTGCCAGCAGTCGGGTTAGCGGGGGGCCTTATGAGCAGTTCTTC; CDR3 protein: CASSRVSGGPYEQFF
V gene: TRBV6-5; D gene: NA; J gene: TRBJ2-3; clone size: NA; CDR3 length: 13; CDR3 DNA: TGTGCCAGCAGTATTGACACTCCAGATACGCAGTATTTT; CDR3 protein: CASSIDTPDTQYF
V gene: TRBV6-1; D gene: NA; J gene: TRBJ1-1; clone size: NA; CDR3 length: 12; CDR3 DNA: TGTGCCAGCAGTGAAATCGGGGCGGAAGCTTTCTTT; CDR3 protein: CASSEIGAEAFF
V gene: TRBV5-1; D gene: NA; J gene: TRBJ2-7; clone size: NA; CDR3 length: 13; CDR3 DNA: TGCGCCAGCAGCTTGGGGCGGCCATACGAGCAGTACTTC; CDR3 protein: CASSLGRPYEQYF
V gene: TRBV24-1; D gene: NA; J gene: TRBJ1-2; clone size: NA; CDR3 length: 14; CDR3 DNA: TGTGCCACCAGTGATCCCGGCCAGGGATATGGCTACACCTTC; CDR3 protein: CATSDPGQGYGYTF
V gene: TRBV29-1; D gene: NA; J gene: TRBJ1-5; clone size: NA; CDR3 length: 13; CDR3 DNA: TGCAGCGTGGCGGGCGTGGGAGATCAGCCCCAGCATTTT; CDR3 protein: CSVAGVGDQPQHF
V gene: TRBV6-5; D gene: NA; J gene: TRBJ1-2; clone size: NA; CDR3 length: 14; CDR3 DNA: TGTGCCAGCAGTTACTCGATGAGGGGGGGAGGCTACACCTTC; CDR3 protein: CASSYSMRGGGYTF
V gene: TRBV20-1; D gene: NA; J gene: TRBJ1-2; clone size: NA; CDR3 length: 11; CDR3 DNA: TGCCATGGGGGACCCGCTTATGGCTACACCTTC; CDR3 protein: CHGGPAYGYTF
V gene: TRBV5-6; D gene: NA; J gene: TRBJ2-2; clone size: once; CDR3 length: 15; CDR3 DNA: TGTGCCAGCAGCTTGGGGGCAGGGCCTGTCGGGGAGCTGTTTTTT; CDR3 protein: CASSLGAGPVGELFF